The next 32 T cell receptor beta chains were all read from a single sample in a study of blood T cell repertoires in COVID-19. Some clones are missing from TCRdb's copy, which holds only in-frame ones; the method was immunoSEQ multiplex PCR. This sample has roughly 100,000 clones, with 90% to 95% found just once. Specimen: peripheral blood. These receptors originate from a human donor in a cohort sampled during active COVID-19.

The chain links TRBV7-9 to TRBJ2-1, with a possible D match to TRBD1 (5 bases). The germline CDR1 and CDR2 sequences are SEHNR and FQNEAQ (reference sequence). The CDR3 is made up of 16 amino acids. The germline V and J ends were trimmed by 1 base and 7 bases, with 17 bases remaining between them. CDR3 sequence reads: CASSLGGGDRFNEQFF. CDR3 sequence (DNA): TGTGCCAGCAGCTTAGGGGGCGGCGATCGGTTTAATGAGCAGTTCTTC.

The rearrangement joins TRBV15 to TRBJ2-7; 8 nucleotides agree with TRBD1. CDR1 and CDR2 (germline): LNHNV, YYDKDF (reference sequence). The CDR3 contains 16 residues. The J segment lost 5 bases and the V segment lost 1 base, leaving 10 bases of the junction unmatched. The CDR3 nucleotides read TGTGCCACCAGCAGAGGTCAGAGACAGGGGTTCGACGAGCAGTACTTC. Translation gives CATSRGQRQGFDEQYF.

A single count supports this clone. The genes are TRBV9 and TRBJ2-1, with 9 bases lining up with TRBD2. Germline V gives CDR1 SGDLS, CDR2 YYNGEE. CDR3 length: 15 residues. J gave up 7 bases and V 0 bases, and 5 bases lay outside the gene matches. The CDR3 DNA reads TGTGCCAGCAGCGTAGAGGTAGCGGGAGTTAATGAGCAGTTCTTC. Translation: CASSVEVAGVNEQFF.

The chain uses TRBV27 and TRBJ2-1, with D maybe TRBD2 (6 bases). CDR3 length equals 15 residues. Looked up from germline, CDR1 is MNHEY and CDR2 is SMNVEV (reference sequence). V dropped 3 bases and J dropped 4 bases, with 13 bases sitting between them. The CDR3, as DNA: TGTGCCAGCAGTTTCGGCGGGATGGTATACAATGAGCAGTTCTTC. Protein sequence: CASSFGGMVYNEQFF.

The chain couples TRBV9 to TRBJ2-7, with 9 bases aligning to TRBD1. This CDR3 has 16 residues. Per germline, CDR1 SGDLS and CDR2 YYNGEE. Trimming at V came to 4 bases and at J to 2 bases, leaving 10 bases not matched to a gene. The CDR3 DNA sequence: TGTGCCAGCAGCAAAGGGGGGACAGGGACACCCTACGAGCAGTACTTC. As protein: CASSKGGTGTPYEQYF. The full variable domain, rest sourced from reference TRBV9 and TRBJ2-7, is DSGVTQTPKHLITATGQRVTLRCSPRSGDLSVYWYQQSLDQGLQFLIQYYNGEERAKGNILERFSAQQFPDLHSELNLSSLELGDSALYFCASSKGGTGTPYEQYFGPGTRLTVT.

The gene calls are TRBV12-3 or TRBV12-4 and TRBJ1-3, with D unclear. Trimming removed 3 bases from V and 3 bases from J, with 6 bases in between. The CDR3 contains 13 residues. CDR3 DNA: TGTGCCAGCAGTTTGAGGCTTGGAAACACCATATATTTT. Protein: CASSLRLGNTIYF.

The V and J genes are TRBV6-1 and TRBJ2-5; D not resolved. The CDR3 contains 16 residues. The V end was cut by 1 base, the J end by 5 bases, with 17 bases between. Germline assignment: CDR1 MNHNS and CDR2 SASEGT. The CDR3 spells CASSEDGHGRWETQYF. The CDR3 region has the DNA TGTGCCAGCAGTGAAGATGGGCACGGAAGGTGGGAGACCCAGTACTTC.

This rearrangement joins TRBV28 to TRBJ2-5; D is possibly TRBD2 (5 bases). The CDR3 spans 11 residues. V was shortened by 8 bases and J by 5 bases, with 9 bases between the two germline ends. Germline V gene sequence: CDR1 MDHEN, CDR2 SYDVKM. CDR3 DNA: TGTGCCAGCTCGACGGGGGAGACCCAGTACTTC. Translation gives CASSTGETQYF.

The chain employs TRBV7-9 and TRBJ1-1; D unresolved. Between the trimmed V and J ends, which lost 4 bases and 8 bases, there was a span of 8 bases. Germline CDR1 and CDR2: SEHNR and FQNEAQ (reference sequence). The CDR3 spans 11 residues. The CDR3 here is CASSSLGEAFF. DNA of the CDR3: TGTGCCAGCAGCTCCCTCGGGGAAGCTTTCTTT.

CDR3 in DNA: TGCGCCAGCAGCCGCCCTGGGCCCGACCAGTACTTC. It is translated as CASSRPGPDQYF. The chain carries TRBV4-1 and TRBJ2-5; D uncertain. CDR3 length equals 12 residues. Trimming left V 4 bases short and J 10 bases short, with 13 bases between. Germline V CDR1 and CDR2: MGHRA, YSYEKL.

The chain's CDR3 is CASSYSAKNIQYF. DNA for the CDR3: TGTGCCAGCAGTTACAGCGCCAAAAACATTCAGTACTTC. The chain couples TRBV6-5 to TRBJ2-4; no reliable D call. The V end was cut by 2 bases, the J end by 1 base, with 3 bases between. The CDR3 extends over 13 amino acids. In germline, CDR1 is MNHEY, CDR2 SVGAGI.

The V and J genes are TRBV29-1 and TRBJ2-7; TRBD1 might be the D (6 bases). From germline, CDR1 is SQVTM and CDR2 ANQGSEA. The V gene lost 3 bases and the J gene lost 6 bases, with 18 bases spanning the gap. CDR3 length: 14 residues. The CDR3 DNA is TGCAGCGTTGAGGTCGGGACAAGGGTGGGCGAGCAGTACTTC. It encodes CSVEVGTRVGEQYF.

V gene TRBV7-8 combines with J gene TRBJ2-7; 9 bases align to TRBD1. Germline CDR1 and CDR2: SGHVS and FQNEAQ. The CDR3 covers 15 residues. V trimming: 5 bases; J trimming: 0 bases; junction bases outside the gene matches: 5. The CDR3 spells CASSPRDRVSYEQYF. CDR3 coding DNA: TGTGCCAGCAGCCCCCGGGACAGGGTCTCCTACGAGCAGTACTTC.

This rearrangement joins TRBV5-1 to TRBJ2-1, with D possibly being TRBD2 (6 bases). Trimming took 4 bases from V and 9 from J, leaving 11 bases between them. The germline V gene encodes CDR1 SGHRS and CDR2 YFSETQ. The CDR3 runs 12 residues. This chain's CDR3 is CASSITSSEQFF. Here the CDR3 DNA reads TGCGCCAGCAGCATCACTAGCAGTGAGCAGTTCTTC.

This clone was seen a handful of times. V gene TRBV5-1 combines with J gene TRBJ1-6; possible D gene TRBD1, 5 bases. V lost 4 bases and J 0 bases, leaving 17 bases between the germline ends. Germline CDR1 is SGHRS and CDR2 is YFSETQ. The CDR3 runs to 18 residues. CDR3 sequence: CASSLTRQPSSYNSPLHF. CDR3 in DNA: TGCGCCAGCAGCCTAACACGACAGCCGAGCTCCTATAATTCACCCCTCCACTTT.

The rearrangement uses TRBV6-1 and TRBJ1-6; 7 positions match TRBD1. CDR1 and CDR2 from the germline V gene are MNHNS and SASEGT. V was clipped by 0 bases and J by 6 bases; unmatched bases: 11. This CDR3 is 18 amino acids long. The CDR3 DNA reads TGTGCCAGCAGTGAAGCGCTTTACTCAACAGGGGTTAATTCACCCCTCCACTTT. Translating it yields CASSEALYSTGVNSPLHF.

The CDR3 bases are TGCGCCAGCAGCTATGAACTAGCGGGGGCACAGTATTTT. As protein: CASSYELAGAQYF. The rearrangement joins TRBV5-1 to TRBJ2-3; TRBD2 aligns across 11 bases. The V segment lost 3 bases and the J segment 12 bases; nucleotides outside the gene matches: 6. CDR3 length: 13 amino acids. Germline V gene sequence: CDR1 SGHRS, CDR2 YFSETQ.

The chain links TRBV2 to TRBJ1-5; D is ambiguous. With 4 bases removed from V and 5 bases from J, the gap between germline ends came to 12 bases. The CDR3 totals 14 residues. Germline V gives CDR1 SNHLY, CDR2 FYNNEI. CDR3 bases: TGTGCCAGCAGTGCGGTCCTAACCTATCAGCCCCAGCATTTT. Translated: CASSAVLTYQPQHF.

The chain couples TRBV6-6 to TRBJ2-2, with TRBD2 as a possible D gene (5 bases). The CDR3 totals 15 residues. The germline CDR1 and CDR2 sequences are MNHNY and SVGAGI (reference sequence). Trimming cost V 7 bases and J 3 bases, with 15 bases left between them. CDR3 coding DNA: TGTGCCAGCACTCTAGCCCCGGGGTACACCGGGGAGCTGTTTTTT. This codes for CASTLAPGYTGELFF.

The CDR3 reads CASRKGEGNQPQHF. The CDR3 nucleotides read TGTGCCAGCAGAAAAGGCGAGGGAAATCAGCCCCAGCATTTT. The gene calls are TRBV2 and TRBJ1-5; no clear D. The CDR3 has 14 residues. V lost 6 bases and J lost 4, with 13 bases in between. Germline V gives CDR1 SNHLY, CDR2 FYNNEI.

The V call is TRBV28, the J call TRBJ2-7; 7 nucleotides align to TRBD2. V lost 7 bases to trimming and J lost 4 bases; unmatched junction nucleotides: 19. Germline CDR1 MDHEN, CDR2 SYDVKM. The CDR3 spans 17 residues. CDR3 protein: CASNPGRVHQRKYEQYF. In nucleotides, the CDR3 is TGTGCCAGCAATCCGGGGAGGGTACACCAGAGAAAATACGAGCAGTACTTC.

The rearrangement joins TRBV28 to TRBJ2-4; D is unclear. This CDR3 contains 11 residues. Trimming left V 6 bases short and J 8 bases short, with 8 bases between. Looked up from germline, CDR1 is MDHEN and CDR2 is SYDVKM. CDR3 coding DNA: TGTGCCAGCAGCACCCCGGACATTCAGTACTTC. Translation: CASSTPDIQYF.

The chain joins TRBV4-3 to TRBJ1-1, with 10 bases identical to TRBD1. The CDR3 runs to 17 residues. Germline CDR1 is LGHNA and CDR2 is YSLEER. V shed 2 bases, J shed 3 bases, and the junction held 9 bases outside the gene matches. The DNA of the CDR3 is TGCGCCAGCAGCCAAAAGGGGACAGGGGTAAAAGACACTGAAGCTTTCTTT. It codes for CASSQKGTGVKDTEAFF.

The chain links TRBV2 to TRBJ1-6; 11 bases match TRBD1. Germline V CDR1 and CDR2: SNHLY, FYNNEI. There are 13 residues in the CDR3. V lost 10 bases and J lost 6; bases outside the gene matches: 2. CDR3 protein: CAKGTGGNSPLHF. The DNA for the CDR3 is TGTGCCAAAGGGACAGGGGGTAATTCACCCCTCCACTTT.

The CDR3: CASEGLAGGTDTQYF. CDR3 DNA sequence: TGCGCCAGCGAGGGACTAGCGGGAGGTACAGATACGCAGTATTTT. This chain uses TRBV5-1 with TRBJ2-3, with TRBD2 matching 15 bases. With V trimmed by 7 bases and J by 3 bases, 3 bases remained unmatched. Germline lookup yields CDR1 SGHRS and CDR2 YFSETQ. CDR3 size: 15 residues.

This clone was found a few times. The chain couples TRBV3-1 (or the pseudogene TRBV3-2) to TRBJ1-1, with no clear D. Between the trimmed V and J ends, which lost 4 bases and 4 bases, there was a span of 10 bases. CDR3 length equals 13 residues. Germline CDR1 and CDR2: LGHDT and YNNKEL (reference sequence). The CDR3 bases are TGTGCCAGCAGCCCCGGTCCCGCCACTGAAGCTTTCTTT. Translation gives CASSPGPATEAFF.

The rearrangement uses TRBV2 and TRBJ2-6, with TRBD1 identical over 7 bases. In germline, CDR1 is SNHLY, CDR2 FYNNEI. This CDR3 is built from 17 residues. Trimming took 9 bases from V and 4 from J; bases not matched to a gene: 15. DNA for the CDR3: TGTGCCAGTCGAACAGGGGCGCAGAGTGCCGGGGCCAACGTCCTGACTTTC. The encoded protein is CASRTGAQSAGANVLTF. Full variable domain (outside the CDR3, taken from reference TRBV2 and TRBJ2-6): EPEVTQTPSHQVTQMGQEVILRCVPISNHLYFYWYRQILGQKVEFLVSFYNNEISEKSEIFDDQFSVERPDGSNFTLKIRSTKLEDSAMYFCASRTGAQSAGANVLTFGAGSRLTVL.

The chain uses TRBV14 and TRBJ2-3; the D is unclear. The CDR3 has 14 residues. V was clipped by 5 bases and J by 2 bases, with 11 bases between them. Germline loops: CDR1 SGHDN, CDR2 FVKESK. CDR3 DNA: TGTGCCAGCAGCTCCCCTATGTTCACAGATACGCAGTATTTT. Translating it yields CASSSPMFTDTQYF.

V and J are TRBV5-4 and TRBJ1-1; D not resolved. Germline V gene lookup returns CDR1 SGHNT and CDR2 YYREEE (reference sequence). The CDR3 totals 14 residues. V was trimmed by 5 bases and J by 1 base, leaving 12 bases between them. The DNA of the CDR3 is TGTGCCAGCAGGACTAATTGGGGGAACACTGAAGCTTTCTTT. This sequence encodes CASRTNWGNTEAFF.

This chain joins TRBV24-1 and TRBJ2-7, with TRBD2 matching over 9 bases. Trimming took 4 bases from V and 2 from J; bases not matched to a gene: 5. The length of the CDR3 is 15 residues. Germline V gene data show CDR1 as KGHDR and CDR2 as SFDVKD. In DNA form, the CDR3 reads TGTGCCACCAGTGACCCTAGCGGGGTCGCCTACGAGCAGTACTTC. Translated: CATSDPSGVAYEQYF.

As for this clone: Compared with germline, one end of the junction differs, possibly owing to a read error. The chain links TRBV30 to TRBJ1-4; 8 positions agree with TRBD1. The germline V gene has CDR1 GTSNPN and CDR2 SVGIG (reference sequence). CDR3 length equals 12 residues. As DNA, the CDR3 is TGTGCCTGGAGCGCAACGTCCAGGGGGCGAATTTTT. Its protein is CAWSATSRGRIF.

The genes are TRBV9 and TRBJ1-1; a possible D gene is TRBD1 (5 bases). V gave up 4 bases and J gave up 5 bases, with 9 bases separating them. Germline-derived CDR1 and CDR2 are SGDLS and YYNGEE. The CDR3 is 12 amino acids. The CDR3 DNA is TGTGCCAGCAGCTCCCAGGGAACTGAAGCTTTCTTT. This gives the protein CASSSQGTEAFF.